The 8 T cell receptor beta chains below were found in one sample sequenced in a study of T-cell memory formation after mild COVID-19. A single record per CDR3 protein comes from TCRdb applying MiXCR to the 5' RACE reads. The sample contains 95,000 to 120,000 distinct CDR3 sequences, approximately 22% of which appear only once. The sample taken for sequencing was PBMCs or a T cell subset sorted from them (not recorded which). The receptors were gathered from a man aged 18 to 29 who had mild COVID-19 (a few samples of this study predate the infection). Cell type and time point are not known.

The rearrangement joins TRBV29-1 to TRBJ2-7; D is possibly TRBD1 or TRBD2 (5 bases each). Germline V CDR1 and CDR2: SQVTM, ANQGSEA. This CDR3 contains 14 residues. Trimming cost V 0 bases and J 4 bases, with 13 bases left between them. The CDR3 nucleotides read TGCAGCGTTGAAGACAGGGAGAAAGAGTACGAGCAGTACTTC. This translates into CSVEDREKEYEQYF.

This clonotype was seen a few times. J is TRBJ2-1 and V is TRBV4-3; 11 nucleotides line up with TRBD1. V lost 4 bases, J lost 9 bases, and 11 bases stayed unmatched. The germline V gene has CDR1 LGHNA and CDR2 YSLEER. The CDR3 is 16 amino acids. Here the CDR3 DNA reads TGCGCCAGCAGCCCAGCCGTAGGACAGGGGGCAGCTGAGCAGTTCTTC. Translation: CASSPAVGQGAAEQFF.

The gene calls are TRBV4-1 and TRBJ1-5; unclear D gene. Looked up from germline, CDR1 is MGHRA and CDR2 is YSYEKL. The CDR3 has 15 amino acids. The ends were cut back, 0 bases at V and 4 bases at J, with 10 bases in the middle. This CDR3 is CASSQEARGNQPQHF. CDR3 bases: TGCGCCAGCAGCCAAGAGGCCAGAGGAAATCAGCCCCAGCATTTT.

This clonotype was seen a few times. This chain joins TRBV4-1 and TRBJ2-2; possible D gene TRBD2, 6 bases. CDR3 length equals 15 residues. Germline-derived CDR1 and CDR2 are MGHRA and YSYEKL. The V gene lost 3 bases and the J gene lost 7 bases, with 15 bases spanning the gap. Here the CDR3 reads CASSHEEGSGGELFF. CDR3 nucleotides: TGCGCCAGCAGCCATGAGGAGGGGTCCGGCGGGGAGCTGTTTTTT.

The chain is built from TRBV9 and TRBJ1-1, with D perhaps matching TRBD1 (5 bases). The CDR3 totals 18 residues. V lost 0 bases and J lost 0, with 18 bases in between. Germline CDR1 and CDR2: SGDLS and YYNGEE. CDR3 region: CASSVAGAPGGVNTEAFF. The CDR3 nucleotides are TGTGCCAGCAGCGTAGCTGGTGCACCGGGGGGTGTGAACACTGAAGCTTTCTTT.

This clonotype has a handful of counts. The genes are TRBV25-1 and TRBJ2-1, with D possibly being TRBD1 (6 bases). The CDR3 is 12 residues long. Germline assignment: CDR1 MGHDK and CDR2 SYGVNS. Trimming shortened V by 6 bases and J by 9 bases, and 12 bases separated the two germline ends. CDR3 nucleotides: TGTGCCAGCAGCGATACAGGGACTGAGCAGTTCTTC. Its translation is CASSDTGTEQFF.

The table lists this clonotype with a few counts. The gene calls are TRBV6-2 or TRBV6-3 and TRBJ2-1, with unresolved D. V lost 0 bases and J 5 bases, leaving 8 bases between the germline ends. Germline V gives CDR1 MNHEY, CDR2 SVGEGT. There are 14 residues in the CDR3. The CDR3 sequence is CASSYSWSNNEQFF. CDR3 nucleotide sequence: TGTGCCAGCAGTTACTCTTGGAGTAACAATGAGCAGTTCTTC.

This clonotype has only a few counts. The V call is TRBV7-6, the J call TRBJ2-7; D tentatively fits TRBD1 or TRBD2 (5 bases each). Germline loops: CDR1 SGHVS, CDR2 FNYEAQ. V was trimmed by 1 base and J by 6 bases, leaving 16 bases between them. CDR3 length: 15 residues. Written as DNA, the CDR3 is TGTGCCAGCAGCTTAGGGTCTGAGATGGGGACCGAGCAGTACTTC. As protein: CASSLGSEMGTEQYF.